The rows below give T cell receptor beta chains drawn from one sample of a study of T-cell reconstitution after alpha-beta-depleted transplantation in children. TCRdb analysed the PCR reads with MiXCR anew, one entry per CDR3 protein. The sample has 200,000 to 300,000 distinct CDR3 sequences; approximately 12% are singletons. Sequenced here: PBMCs from the stem cell graft donor, sampled from the stem cell graft. Receptor source: a human donor who donated a stem cell graft to a child with acute lymphoblastic leukemia. Each CDR3 is given with its conserved first and last residue.

v_gene,CDR3aa
TRBV5-1,CASSLWINWDSSNNEQFF
TRBV25-1,CASSGYWSDEQFF
TRBV5-1,CASGFSGEETQYF
TRBV7-9,CASSLAGDTGYGYTF
TRBV20-1,CSARPFPGLGEQFF
TRBV27,CASSLTARGGTEAFF
TRBV11-3,CASSPGQRSTDTQYF
TRBV13,CASGDGTHYEQYF
TRBV28,CASSLWTSSSGNTIYF
TRBV7-2,CASSLDGTEETQYF
TRBV6-1,CASSKWRELTEAFF
TRBV29-1,CSVESTSGPYEQYF
TRBV6-1,CASSLNRGQDNEQFF
TRBV18,CASSPPPRGNSPLHF
TRBV6-1,CASRTASGSSYEQYF
TRBV11-1,CASSLNIRGVYNEQFF
TRBV20-1,CSASPGINQPQHF
TRBV7-2,CASSLDNEKLFF
TRBV7-2,CASSLRPRGGEQYF
TRBV29-1,CSAKDRDGAKNIQYF
TRBV18,CASSPRGADGYTF
TRBV20-1,CSASSHRDSNYGYTF
TRBV20-1,CSARGYGTAGEVREQFF
TRBV5-1,CASRGTGGPNEKLFF
TRBV7-2,CASSLGQIEAFF
TRBV20-1,CSASIEGTYQETQYF
TRBV24-1,CATSGYLEGTYGYTF
TRBV6-2/TRBV6-3,CASSYFRGRGQPQHF
TRBV30,CAWGSSYEQYF
TRBV5-1,CASSLGRMAETQYF
TRBV5-5,CASSVTGGLYEQYF
TRBV5-1,CASSPREWPDEQFF
TRBV29-1,CSVVYQETQYF
TRBV10-3,CATVGQPNSGANVLTF
TRBV20-1,CSASLHNQPQHF
TRBV7-6,CASSLATGSEQYF
TRBV20-1,CSAKFGNNEQFF
TRBV4-3,CASSHRDRGPGEKLFF
TRBV27,CASSFEGAHQPQHF
TRBV30,CAWSVRRRADTQYF
TRBV4-1,CASSPKAIGGEAFF
TRBV25-1,CASSSYEQYF
TRBV28,CASSSPGSGYEQYF
TRBV29-1,CSVEGSGGAITDTQYF
TRBV12-3/TRBV12-4,CASSFTPQGGGETQYF